These T cell receptor beta chains were read from a single sample in a study of blood T cell repertoires in COVID-19. Assay: immunoSEQ multiplex PCR; the TCRdb copy retains only in-frame clones and omits some. Among over 150,000 clones listed, under 85% were seen once. Material: peripheral blood. The receptors were gathered from a woman of 80 years or more with acute or convalescent COVID-19. Each CDR3 is given without its conserved first and last residue. Some rows have no size entry. The others give once, few or many, or a class for an expanded clone.

j_call: TRBJ1-5; clone_size: once; v_call: TRBV5-5; cdr3_aa: ASSSREGNQPQH
j_call: TRBJ1-1; clone_size: -; v_call: TRBV7-2; cdr3_aa: ASSSLPGHLNTEAF
j_call: TRBJ2-2; clone_size: once; v_call: TRBV7-2; cdr3_aa: ASSLPGQGARAGELF
j_call: TRBJ1-2; clone_size: -; v_call: TRBV7-9; cdr3_aa: ASSLSAGSYYGYT
j_call: TRBJ1-1; clone_size: -; v_call: TRBV18; cdr3_aa: ASSAAVNTEAF
j_call: TRBJ2-5; clone_size: -; v_call: TRBV9; cdr3_aa: ASSERGGTQY
j_call: TRBJ1-5; clone_size: once; v_call: TRBV2; cdr3_aa: ASMGGTQPQH
j_call: TRBJ2-7; clone_size: -; v_call: TRBV4-2; cdr3_aa: ASSLGTSGSSYEQY
j_call: TRBJ2-7; clone_size: -; v_call: TRBV11-2; cdr3_aa: ASSLVGSSYEQY
j_call: TRBJ2-3; clone_size: -; v_call: TRBV11-2; cdr3_aa: ASSLASGMVDTQY
j_call: TRBJ2-5; clone_size: -; v_call: TRBV19; cdr3_aa: ASSILQAGGQETQY
j_call: TRBJ1-2; clone_size: -; v_call: TRBV2; cdr3_aa: ASGPIYGYT
j_call: TRBJ2-1; clone_size: once; v_call: TRBV7-3; cdr3_aa: ASSKLVSDEQF
j_call: TRBJ2-3; clone_size: -; v_call: TRBV14; cdr3_aa: ASSFRRTSGMSSDTQY
j_call: TRBJ2-1; clone_size: -; v_call: TRBV19; cdr3_aa: ASSTRTSGVYNEQF
j_call: TRBJ1-1; clone_size: few; v_call: TRBV3-1/TRBV3-2; cdr3_aa: ASSQGRWTGRAF
j_call: TRBJ1-1; clone_size: few; v_call: TRBV19; cdr3_aa: ASSPPTGGGTEAF
j_call: TRBJ2-1; clone_size: -; v_call: TRBV27; cdr3_aa: ASSLGDRVNEQF
j_call: TRBJ1-1; clone_size: -; v_call: TRBV10-3; cdr3_aa: ASKATEVNTEAF
j_call: TRBJ2-7; clone_size: -; v_call: TRBV6-5; cdr3_aa: ASSYFSGAYLYEQY
j_call: TRBJ1-6; clone_size: -; v_call: TRBV6-1; cdr3_aa: ASSEGQWEGRSGSPLH
j_call: TRBJ2-1; clone_size: -; v_call: TRBV29-1; cdr3_aa: SVNLGAGNEQF
j_call: TRBJ1-1; clone_size: -; v_call: TRBV25-1; cdr3_aa: ASTTTGGHGTEAF
j_call: TRBJ2-7; clone_size: -; v_call: TRBV6-5; cdr3_aa: ASRSRQESYEQY
j_call: TRBJ2-1; clone_size: -; v_call: TRBV2; cdr3_aa: ASSSRVREGSEQF
j_call: TRBJ2-5; clone_size: once; v_call: TRBV5-1; cdr3_aa: ASSVTGGQETQY
j_call: TRBJ2-2; clone_size: -; v_call: TRBV11-3; cdr3_aa: ASSLGGGNTGELF
j_call: TRBJ2-4; clone_size: -; v_call: TRBV3-1/TRBV3-2; cdr3_aa: ASSLGQSLAKNIQY
j_call: TRBJ2-1; clone_size: -; v_call: TRBV9; cdr3_aa: ASSERAGGTLNEQF
j_call: TRBJ1-2; clone_size: -; v_call: TRBV7-9; cdr3_aa: ASSPRGDGYT
j_call: TRBJ2-3; clone_size: -; v_call: TRBV5-6; cdr3_aa: ASSLTVWLLTDTQY
j_call: TRBJ1-4; clone_size: -; v_call: TRBV2; cdr3_aa: ASSGSWSPRRGKLF
j_call: TRBJ1-2; clone_size: few; v_call: TRBV15; cdr3_aa: ATSFQDAGYT
j_call: TRBJ2-5; clone_size: -; v_call: TRBV5-1; cdr3_aa: ASSLSVETQY
j_call: TRBJ2-5; clone_size: -; v_call: TRBV7-8; cdr3_aa: ASSSYLTQIPETQY
j_call: TRBJ1-4; clone_size: -; v_call: TRBV2; cdr3_aa: ASSGQGSLNEKLF
j_call: TRBJ1-6; clone_size: -; v_call: TRBV18; cdr3_aa: ASSPTGEGNSPLH
j_call: TRBJ1-1; clone_size: once; v_call: TRBV5-1; cdr3_aa: ASSFEGDRQAF
j_call: TRBJ1-2; clone_size: few; v_call: TRBV7-9; cdr3_aa: ASRRDRKAYGYT
j_call: TRBJ2-2; clone_size: -; v_call: TRBV7-3; cdr3_aa: ASSSRTGTGLGGGTGELF
j_call: TRBJ2-7; clone_size: -; v_call: TRBV4-1; cdr3_aa: ASSQAPDDATSGDEQY
j_call: TRBJ1-2; clone_size: -; v_call: TRBV18; cdr3_aa: ASSQRGQADYYGYT
j_call: TRBJ2-2; clone_size: once; v_call: TRBV6-1; cdr3_aa: ASSEARAGGWTGELF
j_call: TRBJ1-6; clone_size: -; v_call: TRBV28; cdr3_aa: ASSLYTGPSPLH
j_call: TRBJ2-7; clone_size: once; v_call: TRBV7-8; cdr3_aa: ASSLAQDSYEQY
j_call: TRBJ1-6; clone_size: -; v_call: TRBV5-5; cdr3_aa: ASLPGPTGSSYNSPLH
j_call: TRBJ1-1; clone_size: -; v_call: TRBV6-1; cdr3_aa: ASSEVSRRKAEAF
j_call: TRBJ2-1; clone_size: -; v_call: TRBV11-3; cdr3_aa: ASSLVAGGRGEQF
j_call: TRBJ1-4; clone_size: once; v_call: TRBV6-5; cdr3_aa: ASRQGATNEKLF
j_call: TRBJ2-7; clone_size: -; v_call: TRBV5-6; cdr3_aa: ASSLSGEQY
j_call: TRBJ2-3; clone_size: once; v_call: TRBV2; cdr3_aa: ASQGKRTDTQY
j_call: TRBJ1-5; clone_size: -; v_call: TRBV5-6; cdr3_aa: ASSLKRRGSQH
j_call: TRBJ1-6; clone_size: -; v_call: TRBV6-6; cdr3_aa: ASSYKGAHNSPLH